These 9 T cell receptor beta chains originate from one sample sequenced in a study of beta chain features in type 1 diabetes. Every isolated RNA sample was fully reverse transcribed, so sequencing captured expressed TCRB transcripts. TCRdb's copy holds only in-frame clones and misses some; the assay was immunoSEQ multiplex PCR. In the table there are 600,000 to 700,000 clones, under 15% of which are singletons. General study findings and limits: When Type 1 diabetes patients were examined, their TCRB CDR3s proved moderately but significantly shorter in all four CD4+ subsets.

No antigens are known for them. The sample consisted of naive CD4+ T cells from blood. The receptor set was obtained from a man aged 25 to 40 with type 1 diabetes.

This clone was counted only a few times. This chain connects TRBV6-5 to TRBJ2-1; TRBD1 agrees at 8 bases. CDR1 is MNHEY and CDR2 is SVGAGI in the germline V gene. J lost 8 bases, V lost 6 bases, and 9 bases had no gene match. The CDR3 spans 14 residues. DNA of the CDR3: TGTGCCAGCAGCCACCAGGGGGCAAGGGATGAGCAGTTCTTC. As protein: CASSHQGARDEQFF.

There are a few counts of this clone. The chain couples TRBV18 to TRBJ1-1, with D unresolved. The CDR3 is made up of 13 amino acids. Per germline, CDR1 KGHSH and CDR2 LQKENI. The V gene lost 3 bases and the J gene lost 5 bases, with 10 bases spanning the gap. This CDR3 reads CASSPPRVTEAFF. CDR3 bases: TGTGCCAGCTCACCTCCCCGAGTGACTGAAGCTTTCTTT.

This clone was seen a handful of times. This sequence joins TRBV28 and TRBJ1-3; D remains ambiguous. CDR1 MDHEN and CDR2 SYDVKM come from the germline V gene. CDR3 size: 15 residues. Deletions cut 5 bases from V and 4 bases from J, with 15 bases between. The CDR3 region has the DNA TGTGCCAGCAGTCGATGGGGTTATCCCGGAAACACCATATATTTT. This gives the protein CASSRWGYPGNTIYF. Looking up the rest from reference TRBV28 and TRBJ1-3 gives the full variable domain: DVKVTQSSRYLVKRTGEKVFLECVQDMDHENMFWYRQDPGLGLRLIYFSYDVKMKEKGDIPEGYSVSREKKERFSLILESASTNQTSMYLCASSRWGYPGNTIYFGEGSWLTVV.

The V call is TRBV9, the J call TRBJ1-6; D not certain. Trimming stripped 2 bases from V and 7 bases from J, with 13 bases between. CDR1 and CDR2 (germline): SGDLS, YYNGEE. The CDR3 extends over 15 amino acids. CDR3 sequence: CASSVGIPRNSPLHF. Written as DNA, the CDR3 is TGTGCCAGCAGCGTGGGGATCCCTCGGAATTCACCCCTCCACTTT.

The rearrangement joins TRBV29-1 to TRBJ2-3; TRBD1 matches 7 bases. Germline values: CDR1 SQVTM, CDR2 ANQGSEA. V shed 4 bases, J shed 3 bases, and the junction held 7 bases outside the gene matches. CDR3 length: 14 amino acids. CDR3 bases: TGCAGCGTTGTCCCAGGGGGTTGGACAGATACGCAGTATTTT. It is translated as CSVVPGGWTDTQYF.

The chain links TRBV29-1 to TRBJ1-1, with a possible D match to TRBD1 (5 bases). CDR1 is SQVTM and CDR2 is ANQGSEA in the germline V gene. This CDR3 spans 13 amino acids. Trimming cost V 1 base and J 3 bases, with 9 bases left between them. CDR3 sequence reads: CSVEAGGDTEAFF. Here the CDR3 DNA reads TGCAGCGTTGAAGCGGGGGGAGACACTGAAGCTTTCTTT. Supplemented by reference TRBV29-1 and TRBJ1-1, the full variable domain reads SAVISQKPSRDICQRGTSLTIQCQVDSQVTMMFWYRQQPGQSLTLIATANQGSEATYESGFVIDKFPISRPNLTFSTLTVSNMSPEDSSIYLCSVEAGGDTEAFFGQGTRLTVV.

This sequence joins TRBV5-1 and TRBJ2-2, with D perhaps TRBD1 (5 bases). Germline assignment: CDR1 SGHRS and CDR2 YFSETQ. This CDR3 spans 13 amino acids. Trimming cost V 4 bases and J 4 bases, with 8 bases left between them. Here the CDR3 DNA reads TGCGCCAGCAGCGAACAGGTCACCGGGGAGCTGTTTTTT. It is translated as CASSEQVTGELFF.

V and J are TRBV6-5 and TRBJ2-7; D gene uncertain. Germline CDR1 reads MNHEY; CDR2 reads SVGAGI. The CDR3 spans 14 residues. The V end lost 3 bases, the J end lost 2 bases, and 11 bases lay between the germline ends. In DNA, the CDR3 is TGTGCCAGCAGTTATTCCCCATGGACCTACGAGCAGTACTTC. It codes for CASSYSPWTYEQYF.

The chain couples TRBV28 to TRBJ1-2; D gene uncertain. CDR1 is MDHEN, CDR2 SYDVKM, per germline. There are 14 residues in the CDR3. V was pared by 6 bases and J by 0 bases, with 11 bases between. CDR3 loop: CASSLGLSNYGYTF. The CDR3 coding sequence is TGTGCCAGCAGCCTTGGTTTGTCTAACTATGGCTACACCTTC.